This T cell receptor (beta chain) was recovered during a study of long-term antiretroviral therapy in people with HIV. Notes on this clone: The antigen is unknown.

V shed 1 base and J 4 bases; nucleotides not matched to a gene: 3. The CDR3 has 14 amino acids. Germline values: CDR1 SGHTA, CDR2 FQGNSA. Investigators performed immunoSEQ version v3.0 at survey level. Sequencing aimed at about 35,000-55,000 T-cell genomes per sample. Repertoires were generated with immunoSEQ multiplex PCR, while TCRdb's copy carries only in-frame clones and drops some. This table holds 10,000 to 15,000 clones, roughly 80% found once. The samples, holding about 0.9-11 million cryopreserved PBMC, were thawed before DNA extraction was carried out. General observations from the study: Transplant donor controls retained higher diversity, though diversity increased after ART. Clones expanded before ART dominated the repertoire at all time points.

Material: unsorted PBMCs, obtained 0.8 years before starting antiretroviral therapy. This sequence originates from a woman in her 40s with HIV. This chain connects TRBV7-2 to TRBJ2-5, with 7 bases that match TRBD1. CDR3 nucleotide sequence: TGTGCCAGCAGCTTAGTGACAGGGTCAGAGACCCAGTACTTC. Encoded protein: CASSLVTGSETQYF. The full variable domain, its missing parts supplied by reference TRBV7-2 and TRBJ2-5, is GAGVSQSPSNKVTEKGKDVELRCDPISGHTALYWYRQSLGQGLEFLIYFQGNSAPDKSGLPSDRFSAERTGGSVSTLTIQRTQQEDSAVYLCASSLVTGSETQYFGPGTRLLVL.